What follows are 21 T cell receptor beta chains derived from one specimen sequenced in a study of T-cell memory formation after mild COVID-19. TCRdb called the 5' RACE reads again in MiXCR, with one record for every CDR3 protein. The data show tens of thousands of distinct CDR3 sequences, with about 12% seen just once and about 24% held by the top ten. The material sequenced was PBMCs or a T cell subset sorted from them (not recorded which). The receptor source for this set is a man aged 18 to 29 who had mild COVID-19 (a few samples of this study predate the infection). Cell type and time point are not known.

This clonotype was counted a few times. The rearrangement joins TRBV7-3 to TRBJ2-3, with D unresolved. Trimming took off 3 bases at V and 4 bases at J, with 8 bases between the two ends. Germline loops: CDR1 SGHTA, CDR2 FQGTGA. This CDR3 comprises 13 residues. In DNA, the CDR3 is TGTGCCAGCAGCTTTCTGGGCCCAGATACGCAGTATTTT. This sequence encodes CASSFLGPDTQYF.

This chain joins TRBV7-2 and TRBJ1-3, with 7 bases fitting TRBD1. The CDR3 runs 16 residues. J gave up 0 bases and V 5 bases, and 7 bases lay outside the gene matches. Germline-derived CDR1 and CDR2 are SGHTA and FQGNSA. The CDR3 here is CASSRGQLNSGNTIYF. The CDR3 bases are TGTGCCAGCAGCCGGGGACAGTTAAACTCTGGAAACACCATATATTTT.

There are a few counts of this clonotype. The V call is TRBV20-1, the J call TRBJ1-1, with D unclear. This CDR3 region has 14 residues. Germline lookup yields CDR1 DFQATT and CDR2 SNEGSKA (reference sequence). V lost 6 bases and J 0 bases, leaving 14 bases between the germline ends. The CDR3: CSARRGDLNTEAFF. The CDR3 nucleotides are TGCAGTGCGCGCCGGGGAGATTTGAACACTGAAGCTTTCTTT.

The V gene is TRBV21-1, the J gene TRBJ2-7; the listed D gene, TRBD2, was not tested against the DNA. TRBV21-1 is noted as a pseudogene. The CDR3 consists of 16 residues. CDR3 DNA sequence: TGTGCCAGCAGCAAAGAAACCGGGACTAACAACTACGAGCAGTACGTC. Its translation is CASSKETGTNNYEQYV.

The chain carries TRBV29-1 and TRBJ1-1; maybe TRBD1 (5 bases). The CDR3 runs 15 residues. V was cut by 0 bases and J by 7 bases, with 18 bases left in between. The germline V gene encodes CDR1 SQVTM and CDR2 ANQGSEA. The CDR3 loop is CSVEDLGLDHFEAFF. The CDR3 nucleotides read TGCAGCGTTGAAGACTTGGGGCTCGATCACTTTGAAGCTTTCTTT.

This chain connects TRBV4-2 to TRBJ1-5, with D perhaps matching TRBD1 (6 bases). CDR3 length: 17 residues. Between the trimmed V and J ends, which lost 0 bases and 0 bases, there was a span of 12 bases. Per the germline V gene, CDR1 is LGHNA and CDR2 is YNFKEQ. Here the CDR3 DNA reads TGTGCCAGCAGCCAAGATAGGGGACATAATAGCAATCAGCCCCAGCATTTT. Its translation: CASSQDRGHNSNQPQHF.

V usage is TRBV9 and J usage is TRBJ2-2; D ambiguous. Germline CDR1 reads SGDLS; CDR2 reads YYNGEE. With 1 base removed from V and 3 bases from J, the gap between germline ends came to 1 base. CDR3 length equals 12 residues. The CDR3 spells CASSVYTGELFF. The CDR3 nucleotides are TGTGCCAGCAGCGTATACACCGGGGAGCTGTTTTTT. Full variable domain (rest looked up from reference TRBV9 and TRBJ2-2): DSGVTQTPKHLITATGQRVTLRCSPRSGDLSVYWYQQSLDQGLQFLIQYYNGEERAKGNILERFSAQQFPDLHSELNLSSLELGDSALYFCASSVYTGELFFGEGSRLTVL.

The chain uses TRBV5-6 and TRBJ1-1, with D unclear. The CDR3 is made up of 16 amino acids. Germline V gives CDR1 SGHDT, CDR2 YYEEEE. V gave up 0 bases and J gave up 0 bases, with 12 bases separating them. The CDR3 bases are TGTGCCAGCAGCTTGGCGTCGGCGACTATGAACACTGAAGCTTTCTTT. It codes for CASSLASATMNTEAFF. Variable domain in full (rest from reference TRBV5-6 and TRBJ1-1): DAGVTQSPTHLIKTRGQQVTLRCSPKSGHDTVSWYQQALGQGPQFIFQYYEEEERQRGNFPDRFSGHQFPNYSSELNVNALLLGDSALYLCASSLASATMNTEAFFGQGTRLTVV.

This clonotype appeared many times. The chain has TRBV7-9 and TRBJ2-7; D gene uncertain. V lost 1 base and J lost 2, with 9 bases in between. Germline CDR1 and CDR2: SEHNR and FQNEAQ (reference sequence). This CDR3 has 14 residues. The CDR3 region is CASSLVTPAYEQYF. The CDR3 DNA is TGTGCCAGCAGCTTAGTTACTCCCGCCTACGAGCAGTACTTC.

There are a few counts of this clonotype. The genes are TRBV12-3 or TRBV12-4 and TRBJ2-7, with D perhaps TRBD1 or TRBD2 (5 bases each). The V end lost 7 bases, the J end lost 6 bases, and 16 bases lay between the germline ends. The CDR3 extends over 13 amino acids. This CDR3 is CASIGVVGAEQYV. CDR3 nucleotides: TGTGCCAGCATCGGCGTAGTCGGGGCCGAGCAGTACGTC.

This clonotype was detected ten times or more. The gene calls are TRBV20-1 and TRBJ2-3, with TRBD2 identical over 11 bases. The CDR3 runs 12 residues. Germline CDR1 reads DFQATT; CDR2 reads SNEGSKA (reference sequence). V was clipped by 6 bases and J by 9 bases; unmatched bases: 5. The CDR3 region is CSARGLADTQYF. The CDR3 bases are TGCAGTGCCCGGGGACTAGCGGACACGCAGTATTTT.

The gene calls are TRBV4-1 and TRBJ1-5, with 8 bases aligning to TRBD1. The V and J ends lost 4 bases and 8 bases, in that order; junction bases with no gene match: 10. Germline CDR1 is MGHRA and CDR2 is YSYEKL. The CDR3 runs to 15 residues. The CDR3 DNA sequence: TGCGCCAGCAGCCTTACTGGACAGGGAAGGGAGCCCCAGCATTTT. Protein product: CASSLTGQGREPQHF.

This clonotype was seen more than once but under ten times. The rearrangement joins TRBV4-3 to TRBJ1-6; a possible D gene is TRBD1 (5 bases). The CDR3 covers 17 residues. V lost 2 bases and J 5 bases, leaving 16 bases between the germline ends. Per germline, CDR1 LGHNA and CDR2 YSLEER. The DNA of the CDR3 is TGCGCCAGCAGCCAAAACTTTGTAGGGGCTGATAATTCACCCCTCCACTTT. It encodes CASSQNFVGADNSPLHF.

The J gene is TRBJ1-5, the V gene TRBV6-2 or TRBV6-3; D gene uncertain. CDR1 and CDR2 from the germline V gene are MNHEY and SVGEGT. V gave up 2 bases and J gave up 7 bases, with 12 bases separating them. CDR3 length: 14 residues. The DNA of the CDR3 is TGTGCCAGCAGTTACGATTTATCGGGGCAGCCCCAGCATTTT. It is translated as CASSYDLSGQPQHF.

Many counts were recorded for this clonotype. CDR3 residues: CASSHETGPSYEQYF. As DNA, the CDR3 is TGTGCCAGCAGCCATGAGACAGGGCCGTCCTACGAGCAGTACTTC. The V call is TRBV4-2, the J call TRBJ2-7; 7 bases agree with TRBD1. V dropped 3 bases and J dropped 1; count of bases not matched to a gene: 6. CDR3 size: 15 residues. From germline, CDR1 is LGHNA and CDR2 YNFKEQ.

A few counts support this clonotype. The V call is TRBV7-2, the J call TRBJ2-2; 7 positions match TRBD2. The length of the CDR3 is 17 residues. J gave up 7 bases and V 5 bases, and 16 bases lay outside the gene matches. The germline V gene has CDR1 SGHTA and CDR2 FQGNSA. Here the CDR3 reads CASSPRDYPRGDGELFF. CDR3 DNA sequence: TGTGCCAGCAGCCCTCGGGACTACCCCCGTGGAGACGGGGAGCTGTTTTTT.

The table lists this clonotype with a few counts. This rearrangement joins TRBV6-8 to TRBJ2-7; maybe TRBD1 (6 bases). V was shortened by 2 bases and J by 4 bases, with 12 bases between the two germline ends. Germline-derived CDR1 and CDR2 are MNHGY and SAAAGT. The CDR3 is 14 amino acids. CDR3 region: CASSYGDRPYEQYF. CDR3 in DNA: TGTGCCAGCAGTTACGGCGACAGGCCGTACGAGCAGTACTTC.

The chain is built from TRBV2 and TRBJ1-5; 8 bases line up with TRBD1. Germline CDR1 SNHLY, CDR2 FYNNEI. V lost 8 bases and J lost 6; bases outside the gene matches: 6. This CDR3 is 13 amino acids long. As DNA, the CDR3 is TGTGCCAGCGAGGGACAGGTTTGTCAGCCCCAGCATTTT. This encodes CASEGQVCQPQHF.

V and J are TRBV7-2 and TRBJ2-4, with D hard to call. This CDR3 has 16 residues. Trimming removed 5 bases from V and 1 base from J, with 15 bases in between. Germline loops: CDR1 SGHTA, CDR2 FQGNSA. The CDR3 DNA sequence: TGTGCCAGCAGCCAAAGGAAAGACCGGGCCAAAAACATTCAGTACTTC. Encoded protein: CASSQRKDRAKNIQYF. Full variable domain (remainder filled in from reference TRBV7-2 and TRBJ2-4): GAGVSQSPSNKVTEKGKDVELRCDPISGHTALYWYRQSLGQGLEFLIYFQGNSAPDKSGLPSDRFSAERTGGSVSTLTIQRTQQEDSAVYLCASSQRKDRAKNIQYFGAGTRLSVL.

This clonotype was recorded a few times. The CDR3 region is CASSGQGMGEQYV. The CDR3 DNA reads TGTGCCAGCAGTGGACAGGGGATGGGCGAGCAGTACGTC. The chain recombines TRBV6-1 with TRBJ2-7; TRBD1 matches at 8 bases. V trimming: 4 bases; J trimming: 6 bases; junction bases outside the gene matches: 5. The CDR3 runs 13 residues. The germline V gene encodes CDR1 MNHNS and CDR2 SASEGT.

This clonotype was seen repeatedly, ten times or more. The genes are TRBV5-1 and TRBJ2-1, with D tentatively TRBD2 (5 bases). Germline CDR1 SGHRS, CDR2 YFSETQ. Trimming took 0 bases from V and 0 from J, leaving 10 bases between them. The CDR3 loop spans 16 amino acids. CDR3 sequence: CASSLGQRLSYNEQFF. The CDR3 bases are TGCGCCAGCAGCTTGGGGCAGCGGCTCTCCTACAATGAGCAGTTCTTC.